Listed below are T cell receptor beta chains from one sample, sequenced in a study of T cells in Graves' hyperthyroidism and ophthalmopathy. TCRdb recomputed calls from the multiplex PCR reads with MiXCR, one row per CDR3 protein. This sample yields about 600,000 distinct CDR3 sequences, of which more than 15% are seen a single time; around 3.3% belongs to the top ten. Sequencing was carried out using blood. Receptors were obtained from a woman aged 40 to 50 with Graves' ophthalmopathy. CDR3s include the opening cysteine and the closing phenylalanine or tryptophan.

j_call | v_call | cdr3_aa
TRBJ2-7 | TRBV2 | CASSEAPFRAARYEQYF
TRBJ2-1 | TRBV2 | CASSYLAGGNEQFF
TRBJ2-6 | TRBV5-1 | CASSPLGLGSGANVLTF
TRBJ1-4 | TRBV4-1 | CASSQDPGTGGEKLFF
TRBJ2-7 | TRBV9 | CASSVGSFSYEQYF
TRBJ2-5 | TRBV27 | CASSLLFPRQGGETQYF
TRBJ2-3 | TRBV7-2 | CASSLAWALRDTQYF
TRBJ1-6 | TRBV10-3 | CAISERTVNSPLHF
TRBJ1-3 | TRBV7-3 | CASSPSEGNTIYF
TRBJ2-3 | TRBV12-3/TRBV12-4 | CASSARTSGLGDTQYF
TRBJ2-4 | TRBV2 | CASGTNSAKNIQYF
TRBJ1-5 | TRBV5-1 | CASSFGEDQPQHF
TRBJ2-1 | TRBV5-1 | CASSFPGLAGANEQFF
TRBJ2-3 | TRBV11-1 | CASSLAVGTGPADTQYF
TRBJ2-5 | TRBV5-1 | CASSDREETQYF
TRBJ2-3 | TRBV4-1 | CASSQMDTDTQYF